The source of this T cell receptor beta chain is a study of radiotherapy plus CTLA-4 blockade in lung cancer. On the study more broadly: With over 25% of patients having disease control, objective responses were seen in 15% to 20%.

A remark on this clone: Its antigen remains unidentified. The germline gene is not matched at one end of the junction; a read error may be the cause.

Sequenced by immunoSEQ multiplex PCR; TCRdb stores in-frame clones only, minus some. The data show about 97,000 clones, around 74% seen once. The CDR3 has 12 residues. The germline V gene encodes CDR1 SGHVS and CDR2 FNYEAQ. Overall study results and limits: Some TCR clones had been derived from tumors. These clones expanded in peripheral blood after radiotherapy plus ipilimumab. With interferon-beta, early dynamics of blood T cell clones were reported to best predict response.

The input for sequencing was peripheral blood, taken from a patient treated with radiotherapy plus ipilimumab. The chain combines TRBV7-6 with TRBJ1-6; D is unclear. This clonotype was obtained from a human donor with non-small cell lung cancer who had a partial response to radiotherapy plus ipilimumab. Some clones in this sample may be carry-over from other donors' samples. The chain's CDR3 is CASSSRNSPLHF. The CDR3 DNA reads TGTGCCAGCAGCTCACGCAATTCACCCCTCCACTTC.